The rows below give T cell receptor beta chains drawn from one sample of a study of T cells in Graves' hyperthyroidism and ophthalmopathy. TCRdb itself ran the multiplex PCR reads through MiXCR, one entry per CDR3 protein. The table includes about 560,000 distinct CDR3 sequences, roughly 15% detected once. The sample comprised blood. These receptors were obtained from a woman between 40 and 50 years old with Graves' hyperthyroidism. Both conserved end residues are part of each CDR3. Fields, in order: D gene, clone size, J gene, V gene, CDR3 DNA, CDR3 protein. A D gene is named only where the DNA matches it firmly. Size tells how often a clone was seen (once, few, many) or the class of an expanded clone, and some rows leave it out.

TRBD1 | - | TRBJ1-4 | TRBV27 | TGTGCCAGCAGTTTATTTACAGGGGGCGGTGAAAAACTGTTTTTT | CASSLFTGGGEKLFF
- | few | TRBJ1-1 | TRBV19 | TGTGCCAGTAGTATAGTTTGGCCGATGAACACTGAAGCTTTCTTT | CASSIVWPMNTEAFF
- | many | TRBJ1-5 | TRBV5-5 | TGTGCCAGCAGCTTGGGGGCCAGGGGCGGAAATCAGCCCCAGCATTTT | CASSLGARGGNQPQHF
- | - | TRBJ2-7 | TRBV28 | TGTGCCAGCAGTTTCTACCCTACAGGCTTGGGGGAGCAGTACTTC | CASSFYPTGLGEQYF
- | many | TRBJ1-2 | TRBV3-1 | TGTGCCAGCAGCCACGCCGAGACTTTTGGCTACACCTTC | CASSHAETFGYTF
- | - | TRBJ1-4 | TRBV29-1 | TGCAGCGTTGTCTTGCGTTCGTCAACTAATGAAAAACTGTTTTTT | CSVVLRSSTNEKLFF
- | - | TRBJ2-7 | TRBV4-1 | TGCGCCAGCAGCAAACTCGGGAACTACGAGCAGTACTTC | CASSKLGNYEQYF
TRBD1 | many | TRBJ2-7 | TRBV11-3 | TGTGCCAGCAGAAAAACCGGGACAGATTTCTACGAGCAGTACTTC | CASRKTGTDFYEQYF
- | many | TRBJ2-1 | TRBV3-1 | TGTGCCAGCAGCCAAGTCGACTCCCGCAATGAGCAGTTCTTC | CASSQVDSRNEQFF
- | many | TRBJ1-2 | TRBV3-1 | TGTGCCAGCAGGCACGCGAAGAACTATGGCTACACCTTC | CASRHAKNYGYTF
- | few | TRBJ1-5 | TRBV4-1 | TGCGCCAGCAGCCAAGATTGGGGGGCAAGCTATCAGCCCCAGCATTTT | CASSQDWGASYQPQHF
TRBD2 | many | TRBJ2-5 | TRBV7-9 | TGTGCCAGCAGCTCTATAGCGGGAGGAGAGACCCAGTACTTC | CASSSIAGGETQYF
- | many | TRBJ2-1 | TRBV12-3/TRBV12-4 | TGTGCCAGCAGCCCGCTAGGGGTAGCCTACAATGAGCAGTTCTTC | CASSPLGVAYNEQFF
- | many | TRBJ2-2 | TRBV7-2 | TGTGCCAGCAGCCGGGACACGTACACCGGGGAGCTGTTTTTT | CASSRDTYTGELFF
- | many | TRBJ2-3 | TRBV12-3/TRBV12-4 | TGTGCCAGCAGTTTATCCCGAGGAGTGGTAGCAGATACGCAGTATTTT | CASSLSRGVVADTQYF
TRBD1 | many | TRBJ2-5 | TRBV2 | TGTGCCAGCAGTAGGACAGGGGGCCTAGAGACCCAGTACTTC | CASSRTGGLETQYF
- | - | TRBJ2-7 | TRBV30 | TGTGCCTGGAGTGGGGGGTTCGCCTACGAGCAGTACTTC | CAWSGGFAYEQYF
TRBD1 | many | TRBJ1-1 | TRBV5-1 | TGCGCCAGCAGCCCCCGACAGGGCTTGAAGGGAGCTTTCTTT | CASSPRQGLKGAFF
TRBD2 | many | TRBJ2-7 | TRBV7-8 | TGTGCCAGCAGCTTAGAAACGGGACTAGCGGGAGGGCTCTACGAGCAGTACTTC | CASSLETGLAGGLYEQYF
- | - | TRBJ1-5 | TRBV9 | TGTGCCAGCAGCGTAGCCCAGTCTCCTCAGCCCCAGCATTTT | CASSVAQSPQPQHF
- | few | TRBJ2-1 | TRBV10-3 | TGTGCCATCAGTGAGCTCCCGACCCGTGGGCTAGCCGAATCTCCTCCTGAGCAGTTCTTC | CAISELPTRGLAESPPEQFF
- | - | TRBJ1-2 | TRBV9 | TGTGCCAGCAGCGTAGAAGAGTACTCGTCTAACTATGGCTGCACCTTC | CASSVEEYSSNYGCTF
- | many | TRBJ1-3 | TRBV3-1 | TGTGCCAGCAGCCAAGGGAACTCTGGAAACACCATATATTTT | CASSQGNSGNTIYF
- | many | TRBJ1-1 | TRBV3-1 | TGCGCCAGCAGCCAGGGAGGGACTGAAGCTTTCTTT | CASSQGGTEAFF
TRBD1 | - | TRBJ2-6 | TRBV28 | TGTGCCAGCAGTTCCGCGGGACAGGGTTCTGGGGCCAACGTCCTGACTTTC | CASSSAGQGSGANVLTF
- | - | TRBJ1-2 | TRBV28 | TGTGCCATAAGAGGGGACGCCAGCCCTTATGGCTACACCTTC | CAIRGDASPYGYTF
- | - | TRBJ2-1 | TRBV25-1 | TGTGCCAGCAGTGAGGACGGGCCGGCTGAGCAGTTCTTC | CASSEDGPAEQFF
TRBD2 | - | TRBJ2-7 | TRBV29-1 | TGCAGCGTTCCAACTAGCGGGAGGAACACCTACGAGCAGTACTTC | CSVPTSGRNTYEQYF
TRBD2 | - | TRBJ2-3 | TRBV20-1 | TGCAGTGCTAGCCCGGGACTAGCCCCCGCAAACACAGATACGCAGTATTTT | CSASPGLAPANTDTQYF